Sequencing of this T cell receptor beta chain was carried out in a study of early T cells in non-severe SARS-CoV-2 infection. TCRdb re-called the 5' RACE reads through MiXCR, storing one row per CDR3 protein. The sample carries roughly 61,000 distinct CDR3 sequences, roughly 13% recorded once. This CDR3 spans 11 amino acids. The V and J ends lost 5 bases and 5 bases respectively, with 9 bases between them. Germline-derived CDR1 and CDR2 are DFQATT and SNEGSKA (reference sequence). This receptor was identified in an adult who was a healthcare worker with PCR-confirmed SARS-CoV-2 infection or an uninfected control (not recorded which). The chain combines TRBV20-1 with TRBJ2-5; D not certain. The sample here was whole blood, taken at baseline. The CDR3 DNA is TGCAGTGCTGGGCTTCGTGAGACCCAGTACTTC. It encodes CSAGLRETQYF.